Listed here are 15 T cell receptor beta chains from one sample, sequenced in a study of cytomegalovirus exposure and HLA in healthy donors. 13 Jbeta primers and 60 Vbeta primers were used for the PCR. TCRdb keeps only in-frame clones here, not all; method: immunoSEQ multiplex PCR. The top ten clones hold 4.2% of a sample with 150,000 or so clones, approximately 80% of them seen once. Sequencing used PBMCs. The receptors come from a male donor in good health and CMV-seropositive.

This clone was found a few times. This chain links TRBV29-1 with TRBJ1-4, with 9 bases lining up with TRBD1. The trim removed 5 bases at V and 6 bases at J, leaving 7 bases unmatched. CDR1 is SQVTM, CDR2 ANQGSEA, per germline. The CDR3 has 14 amino acids. Here the CDR3 DNA reads TGCAGCGTTTATCTGGACAGGGGCTATGAAAAACTGTTTTTT. Encoded protein: CSVYLDRGYEKLFF.

This clone was counted a few times. The chain is built from TRBV9 and TRBJ1-2; possible D gene TRBD1, 6 bases. This CDR3 has 14 residues. Germline V gene lookup returns CDR1 SGDLS and CDR2 YYNGEE. V gave up 3 bases and J gave up 4 bases, with 13 bases separating them. The CDR3 nucleotides are TGTGCCAGCAGCGCTCCGGGACAACTCTATGGCTACACCTTC. Protein sequence: CASSAPGQLYGYTF.

The CDR3 is CASRNQGGGVSPLHF. As DNA, the CDR3 is TGTGCCAGCAGAAACCAAGGGGGCGGGGTTTCACCCCTCCACTTT. This chain joins TRBV6-6 and TRBJ1-6; TRBD1 aligns across 7 bases. Per germline, CDR1 MNHNY and CDR2 SVGAGI (reference sequence). The V and J ends lost 6 bases and 9 bases, in that order; junction bases with no gene match: 11. The CDR3 loop spans 15 amino acids.

This clone is a singleton in its sample. Distinct nucleotide sequences in the sample also encode this CDR3. The chain links TRBV5-4 to TRBJ2-7; D is unresolved. The CDR3 has 15 residues. V was shortened by 0 bases and J by 7 bases, with 17 bases between the two germline ends. Germline-derived CDR1 and CDR2 are SGHNT and YYREEE (reference sequence). The CDR3 spells CASSLVGRSTREQYF. The CDR3, as DNA: TGTGCCAGCAGCTTGGTTGGCAGGTCTACCAGAGAGCAGTACTTC. Together with reference TRBV5-4 and TRBJ2-7, the CDR3 gives the full variable domain: ETGVTQSPTHLIKTRGQQVTLRCSSQSGHNTVSWYQQALGQGPQFIFQYYREEENGRGNFPPRFSGLQFPNYSSELNVNALELDDSALYLCASSLVGRSTREQYFGPGTRLTVT.

With regard to this clone: Mismatch with germline at one junction end may stem from a read error. The chain recombines TRBV5-1 with TRBJ2-6; 11 nucleotides align to TRBD1. Germline V gene lookup returns CDR1 SGHRS and CDR2 YFSETQ. The CDR3 is 17 residues long. The CDR3 DNA is TGCGCCAGCAGTTATAGGACAGGGGGCGTTGGGGCCAACGGCCTGACTTTC. Amino acids: CASSYRTGGVGANGLTF. Supplemented by reference TRBV5-1 and TRBJ2-6, the full variable domain reads KAGVTQTPRYLIKTRGQQVTLSCSPISGHRSVSWYQQTPGQGLQFLFEYFSETQRNKGNFPGRFSGRQFSNSRSEMNVSTLELGDSALYLCASSYRTGGVGANGLTFGAGSRLTVL.

This chain connects TRBV9 to TRBJ2-3, with D perhaps matching TRBD2 (6 bases). The V end was cut by 4 bases, the J end by 11 bases, with 14 bases between. Looked up from germline, CDR1 is SGDLS and CDR2 is YYNGEE. This CDR3 has 12 amino acids. The CDR3 is CASSPNPGGQYF. DNA for the CDR3: TGTGCCAGCAGCCCAAACCCCGGGGGGCAGTATTTT.

The chain has TRBV5-1 and TRBJ2-3; 7 positions match TRBD2. The germline CDR1 and CDR2 sequences are SGHRS and YFSETQ. This CDR3 contains 16 residues. V lost 1 base and J lost 2; bases outside the gene matches: 7. The CDR3 nucleotides are TGCGCCAGCAGCTTGACGGGAGGAGGCCTCACAGATACGCAGTATTTT. Protein product: CASSLTGGGLTDTQYF.

The chain combines TRBV28 with TRBJ1-2, with a tentative D call TRBD1 (5 bases). The CDR3 is made up of 15 amino acids. The germline CDR1 and CDR2 sequences are MDHEN and SYDVKM. Trimming cost V 3 bases and J 4 bases, with 15 bases left between them. The CDR3 here is CASSFAGKGGYGYTF. Written as DNA, the CDR3 is TGTGCCAGCAGTTTTGCAGGGAAGGGCGGCTATGGCTACACCTTC.

J is TRBJ2-2 and V is TRBV5-1; TRBD2 matches at 8 bases. V dropped 3 bases and J dropped 0; count of bases not matched to a gene: 7. This CDR3 is built from 17 residues. Germline lookup yields CDR1 SGHRS and CDR2 YFSETQ. The CDR3 loop reads CASSYLGRGANTGELFF. The CDR3 DNA sequence: TGCGCCAGCAGCTACCTTGGGCGGGGGGCGAACACCGGGGAGCTGTTTTTT. The full variable domain, with the rest looked up from reference TRBV5-1 and TRBJ2-2, is KAGVTQTPRYLIKTRGQQVTLSCSPISGHRSVSWYQQTPGQGLQFLFEYFSETQRNKGNFPGRFSGRQFSNSRSEMNVSTLELGDSALYLCASSYLGRGANTGELFFGEGSRLTVL.

The chain employs TRBV6-5 and TRBJ1-1; no definite D call. Trimming stripped 5 bases from V and 4 bases from J, with 14 bases between. The CDR3 is made up of 14 amino acids. Per germline, CDR1 MNHEY and CDR2 SVGAGI. CDR3 sequence reads: CASSPLGGFTEAFF. CDR3 DNA: TGTGCCAGCAGTCCCTTGGGAGGGTTCACTGAAGCTTTCTTT.

CDR3 residues: CASTHTGGENIQYF. The DNA of the CDR3 is TGTGCCAGCACCCACACAGGGGGCGAAAACATTCAGTACTTC. This chain uses TRBV5-4 with TRBJ2-4; 9 positions match TRBD1. This CDR3 has 14 residues. Looked up from germline, CDR1 is SGHNT and CDR2 is YYREEE (reference sequence). J was trimmed by 5 bases and V by 6 bases; bases with no gene match: 6.

DNA of the CDR3: TGTGCCAGCAGCCCCCAGGGACAATATACGCAGTATTTT. It translates to CASSPQGQYTQYF. The J gene is TRBJ2-3, the V gene TRBV5-6; maybe TRBD1 (6 bases). Trimming took 4 bases from V and 7 from J, leaving 13 bases between them. The CDR3 totals 13 residues. Germline V CDR1 and CDR2: SGHDT, YYEEEE. The full variable domain, with the rest looked up from reference TRBV5-6 and TRBJ2-3, is DAGVTQSPTHLIKTRGQQVTLRCSPKSGHDTVSWYQQALGQGPQFIFQYYEEEERQRGNFPDRFSGHQFPNYSSELNVNALLLGDSALYLCASSPQGQYTQYFGPGTRLTVL.

The genes are TRBV19 and TRBJ2-7; a possible D gene is TRBD1 (6 bases). Germline loops: CDR1 LNHDA, CDR2 SQIVND (reference sequence). The CDR3 covers 12 residues. Trimming removed 5 bases from V and 2 bases from J, with 7 bases in between. Here the CDR3 reads CASSSGAYEQYF. In DNA, the CDR3 is TGTGCCAGTAGTTCAGGGGCCTACGAGCAGTACTTC.

V gene TRBV5-1 combines with J gene TRBJ2-1; D is undetermined. The germline CDR1 and CDR2 sequences are SGHRS and YFSETQ. The CDR3 contains 14 residues. V was pared by 3 bases and J by 3 bases, with 10 bases between. The CDR3, as DNA: TGCGCCAGCAGCTCGGAAGCGAACTACAATGAGCAGTTCTTC. As protein: CASSSEANYNEQFF.

This clone occurred once. V usage is TRBV5-1 and J usage is TRBJ2-3; D may be TRBD2 (5 bases). Trimming pared 2 bases from V and 5 bases from J, leaving 18 bases between. There are 16 residues in the CDR3. CDR1 SGHRS and CDR2 YFSETQ come from the germline V gene. CDR3 protein: CASSFAQRGEGDTQYF. The CDR3 DNA is TGCGCCAGCAGCTTCGCCCAGCGAGGAGAGGGAGATACGCAGTATTTT. Using reference TRBV5-1 and TRBJ2-3 for the parts outside the CDR3, the full variable domain is KAGVTQTPRYLIKTRGQQVTLSCSPISGHRSVSWYQQTPGQGLQFLFEYFSETQRNKGNFPGRFSGRQFSNSRSEMNVSTLELGDSALYLCASSFAQRGEGDTQYFGPGTRLTVL.